The 8 T cell receptor beta chains below were found in one sample sequenced in a study of blood T cells in healthy people across ages. A second PCR of about 7 to 12 cycles used a sample-barcoded 5' primer and a J-beta primer mix. TCRdb redid the calling of the 5' RACE reads with MiXCR, one entry per CDR3 protein. The sample holds some 1,000,000 distinct CDR3 sequences, roughly a quarter seen once. These sequences were also reported in another study, on T cells of mothers and their children.

Source material: blood. The receptors derive from a girl aged 2 to 10 in good health.

V gene TRBV20-1 combines with J gene TRBJ2-1, with TRBD2 matching 7 bases. J gave up 0 bases and V 1 base, and 6 bases lay outside the gene matches. Germline CDR1 is DFQATT and CDR2 is SNEGSKA (reference sequence). The CDR3 totals 16 residues. The CDR3 spells CSARAAASGSYNEQFF. Here the CDR3 DNA reads TGCAGTGCTAGAGCGGCGGCTAGCGGCTCCTACAATGAGCAGTTCTTC.

V usage is TRBV24-1 and J usage is TRBJ2-2, with TRBD1 matching over 8 bases. Per germline, CDR1 KGHDR and CDR2 SFDVKD. This CDR3 region has 15 residues. Trimming took 4 bases from V and 4 from J; bases not matched to a gene: 4. The CDR3 loop reads CATSDWDRSTGELFF. The CDR3 DNA sequence: TGTGCCACCAGTGACTGGGACAGGAGCACCGGGGAGCTGTTTTTT.

Here the CDR3 DNA reads TGTGCCAGCAATAGGATCCGGAGGACAGGGGCGGCCAAAAACATTCAGTACTTC. As protein: CASNRIRRTGAAKNIQYF. V gene TRBV28 combines with J gene TRBJ2-4; 9 nucleotides match TRBD1. Trimming removed 7 bases from V and 1 base from J; junction bases left unmatched: 14. The CDR3 sequence is 18 residues long. Per germline, CDR1 MDHEN and CDR2 SYDVKM.

This rearrangement joins TRBV12-3 or TRBV12-4 to TRBJ2-4, with 7 bases identical to TRBD1. J gave up 6 bases and V 8 bases, and 4 bases lay outside the gene matches. The CDR3 is 12 amino acids. This CDR3 reads CASGTVLNIQYF. The CDR3 region has the DNA TGTGCCAGCGGGACAGTATTAAACATTCAGTACTTC.

This clonotype was detected a few times. Compared with germline, one end of the junction differs, possibly owing to a read error. This chain connects TRBV7-9 to TRBJ1-4; D unresolved. This CDR3 has 14 amino acids. CDR1 is SEHNR, CDR2 FQNEAQ, per germline (reference sequence). DNA of the CDR3: TGTGCCAGCAGCTCTCTGTTGGTGGATGAAGAACTGTTTTTT. This gives the protein CASSSLLVDEELFF.

This clonotype was detected a few times. The chain combines TRBV20-1 with TRBJ1-4, with 8 bases fitting TRBD1. Unmatched junction bases numbered 9, after V lost 6 bases and J lost 6 bases. CDR3 length: 14 amino acids. Germline CDR1 is DFQATT and CDR2 is SNEGSKA (reference sequence). The CDR3 nucleotides read TGCAGTGCCCACACCGGGACAGGCTATGAAAAACTGTTTTTT. Translation gives CSAHTGTGYEKLFF.

The V call is TRBV28, the J call TRBJ2-1, with 12 nucleotides matching TRBD2. Germline CDR1 is MDHEN and CDR2 is SYDVKM. The V segment lost 2 bases and the J segment 9 bases; nucleotides outside the gene matches: 17. This CDR3 is 19 amino acids long. The CDR3 DNA follows: TGTGCCAGCAGTTTAGTAGGGCCTAGCGGGAGGGGTGGAAGCATTGAGCAGTTCTTC. Amino acids: CASSLVGPSGRGGSIEQFF.

This clonotype came up a few times. The V and J genes are TRBV27 and TRBJ1-5; 7 nucleotides agree with TRBD1. V lost 6 bases to trimming and J lost 3 bases; unmatched junction nucleotides: 5. Germline V gene lookup returns CDR1 MNHEY and CDR2 SMNVEV (reference sequence). The length of the CDR3 is 14 residues. This chain's CDR3 is CASRQTGYNQPQHF. Here the CDR3 DNA reads TGTGCCAGCAGGCAGACAGGGTACAATCAGCCCCAGCATTTT.